These T cell receptor beta chains were read from a single sample in a study of T cells in Graves' hyperthyroidism and ophthalmopathy. TCRdb redid the calling of the multiplex PCR reads with MiXCR, one entry per CDR3 protein. Counted here are about 210,000 distinct CDR3 sequences, more than 15% occurring once; the ten biggest clones make up around 52%. Sequenced sample: blood. These receptors originate from a man aged 45 to 65 with Graves' hyperthyroidism. CDR3s include the opening cysteine and the closing phenylalanine or tryptophan. The order of the fields is J gene, clone size, V gene, D gene, CDR3 protein, CDR3 DNA. A D gene is named only where the DNA matches it firmly. Rows may omit the clone size; those that give it use once, few, many or a size class.

J gene: TRBJ2-7; clone size: many; V gene: TRBV4-1; D gene: -; CDR3 protein: CASSQFVWPLHPYEQYF; CDR3 DNA: TGCGCCAGCAGCCAATTTGTTTGGCCCCTTCATCCTTACGAGCAGTACTTC
J gene: TRBJ1-5; clone size: -; V gene: TRBV19; D gene: -; CDR3 protein: CASTQPRGNQPQHF; CDR3 DNA: TGTGCCAGTACTCAACCGAGGGGGAATCAGCCCCAGCATTTT
J gene: TRBJ2-7; clone size: many; V gene: TRBV2; D gene: TRBD2; CDR3 protein: CASSAGTSGRSYEQYF; CDR3 DNA: TGTGCCAGCAGTGCCGGGACTAGCGGGAGATCCTACGAGCAGTACTTC
J gene: TRBJ2-1; clone size: many; V gene: TRBV7-8; D gene: -; CDR3 protein: CASSLGGANEQFF; CDR3 DNA: TGTGCCAGCAGCTTAGGGGGGGCCAATGAGCAGTTCTTC
J gene: TRBJ1-5; clone size: many; V gene: TRBV2; D gene: -; CDR3 protein: CASSEERTQPQHF; CDR3 DNA: TGTGCCAGCAGTGAAGAGAGGACGCAGCCCCAGCATTTT
J gene: TRBJ2-6; clone size: once; V gene: TRBV10-3; D gene: -; CDR3 protein: CAISLGRFSGANVLTF; CDR3 DNA: TGTGCCATCAGTCTCGGACGGTTCTCTGGGGCCAACGTCCTGACTTTC
J gene: TRBJ2-7; clone size: -; V gene: TRBV19; D gene: TRBD1; CDR3 protein: CASSSLGRDSSYEQYF; CDR3 DNA: TGTGCCAGTAGTAGCCTGGGCCGGGACAGCTCCTACGAGCAGTACTTC
J gene: TRBJ1-5; clone size: many; V gene: TRBV2; D gene: -; CDR3 protein: CASSELGRDQPQHF; CDR3 DNA: TGTGCCAGCAGTGAATTGGGCAGGGATCAGCCCCAGCATTTT
J gene: TRBJ1-2; clone size: many; V gene: TRBV27; D gene: -; CDR3 protein: CASSHRGRRGYTF; CDR3 DNA: TGTGCCAGCAGTCATAGGGGCCGCAGGGGCTACACCTTC
J gene: TRBJ2-1; clone size: many; V gene: TRBV7-8; D gene: TRBD2; CDR3 protein: CASSKRTSGSGFNEQFF; CDR3 DNA: TGTGCCAGCAGCAAAAGGACTAGCGGGAGTGGGTTCAATGAGCAGTTCTTC
J gene: TRBJ2-5; clone size: many; V gene: TRBV12-3/TRBV12-4; D gene: -; CDR3 protein: CASSFSLGDQETQYF; CDR3 DNA: TGTGCCAGCAGTTTTTCGTTGGGGGACCAAGAGACCCAGTACTTC
J gene: TRBJ2-1; clone size: -; V gene: TRBV29-1; D gene: -; CDR3 protein: CSVEKGVSQASNEQFF; CDR3 DNA: TGCAGCGTTGAAAAGGGGGTTTCACAGGCCTCCAATGAGCAGTTCTTC
J gene: TRBJ2-1; clone size: -; V gene: TRBV6-6; D gene: -; CDR3 protein: CASSYQLARTQQFF; CDR3 DNA: TGTGCCAGCAGTTACCAGCTGGCGCGGACTCAGCAGTTCTTC
J gene: TRBJ2-1; clone size: many; V gene: TRBV11-3; D gene: -; CDR3 protein: CASSLGTLNNEQFF; CDR3 DNA: TGTGCCAGCAGCCTCGGGACGCTAAACAATGAGCAGTTCTTC
J gene: TRBJ1-5; clone size: -; V gene: TRBV30; D gene: -; CDR3 protein: CAWSPSGNQPQHF; CDR3 DNA: TGTGCCTGGAGTCCTTCCGGCAATCAGCCCCAGCATTTT
J gene: TRBJ2-3; clone size: few; V gene: TRBV7-7; D gene: -; CDR3 protein: CASSLTRDHTDTQYF; CDR3 DNA: TGTGCTAGCAGCTTAACAAGGGATCACACAGATACGCAGTATTTT
J gene: TRBJ2-2; clone size: many; V gene: TRBV5-1; D gene: -; CDR3 protein: CASSLGPGPSAGELFF; CDR3 DNA: TGCGCCAGCAGCTTGGGCCCGGGACCCTCGGCCGGGGAGCTGTTTTTT
J gene: TRBJ1-1; clone size: many; V gene: TRBV28; D gene: TRBD1; CDR3 protein: CASSSTGGGNTEAFF; CDR3 DNA: TGTGCCAGCAGTTCGACAGGGGGGGGGAACACTGAAGCTTTCTTT